The 8 T cell receptor beta chains below all came from one sample that was sequenced in a study of Tregs in tolerant kidney transplant recipients. Clones were sequenced by immunoSEQ multiplex PCR, and TCRdb holds only the in-frame ones, with some missing. The sample includes under 55,000 clones. Sequenced here: CD4+ T cells from blood, sampled before the transplant. The receptors were sampled from a human donor who received a combined kidney and bone marrow transplant.

Turning to this clone: Coverage ceases 3 residues before the CDR3 finishes, and the germline J gene fills in the end. This rearrangement joins TRBV11-3 to TRBJ2-1; unclear D gene. Deletions cut 6 bases from V and 5 bases from J, with 8 bases between. Germline V CDR1 and CDR2: SGHNT, YENEEA. The CDR3 totals 12 residues. The sequenced part of the CDR3 DNA is TGTGCCAGCAGAGGCGCGGACAATGAG. The encoded protein is CASRGADNE. The entire CDR3 sequence reads CASRGADNEQFF.

Details on this clone: The sequenced fragment ends 3 residues before the CDR3 boundary, so the rest is inferred from the germline J gene. The V and J genes are TRBV5-1 and TRBJ1-1; D is undetermined. The V end lost 0 bases, the J end lost 5 bases, and 5 bases lay between the germline ends. This CDR3 region has 12 residues. Germline V gene lookup returns CDR1 SGHRS and CDR2 YFSETQ. The sequenced CDR3 bases are TGCGCCAGCAGCTTGGTCGCGACTGAA. Its protein is CASSLVATE. The full-length CDR3 reads as CASSLVATEAFF.

Points on this clone: The read ends 3 residues shy of where the CDR3 ends; the end is completed using the germline J gene. The chain combines TRBV5-1 with TRBJ1-4; D is undetermined. The germline gives CDR1 SGHRS, CDR2 YFSETQ. Between the trimmed V and J ends, which lost 4 bases and 1 base, there was a span of 11 bases. The CDR3 is 15 amino acids. This chain's CDR3 is CASSPQTRTNEKLFF. Incomplete CDR3 DNA: TGCGCCAGCAGCCCACAGACACGAACTAATGAAAAA.

In regard to this clone: The read comes to an end 3 residues before the CDR3 does, leaving the germline J gene to fill in the end. The V and J genes are TRBV7-9 and TRBJ1-1; D is possibly TRBD1 (5 bases). Looked up from germline, CDR1 is SEHNR and CDR2 is FQNEAQ (reference sequence). The CDR3 is 14 residues long. Trimming pared 7 bases from V and 0 bases from J, leaving 12 bases between. The CDR3 protein is CASTERGVNTEAFF. The part of the CDR3 DNA that was read is TGTGCCAGCACCGAGCGGGGGGTGAACACTGAA.

About this clone: The sequenced fragment ends 3 residues before the CDR3 boundary, so the rest is inferred from the germline J gene. V usage is TRBV6-2 or TRBV6-3 and J usage is TRBJ1-2; 8 nucleotides align to TRBD1. Germline CDR1 MNHEY, CDR2 SVGEGT. Losses at the gene ends were 6 bases for V and 5 bases for J; bases not matched to a gene: 5. The CDR3 length is 13 residues. The sequenced CDR3 bases are TGTGCCAGCAGGCCCGGGACAGGTTATGGC. Translated, it gives CASRPGTGYG. The whole CDR3 is CASRPGTGYGYTF.

CDR3 residues: CASSLAGTAGNTIYF. The part of the CDR3 DNA that was read is TGTGCCAGCAGCTTAGCCGGGACAGCTGGAAACACC. The V gene is TRBV7-2, the J gene TRBJ1-3; 7 bases line up with TRBD1. With the read ending 3 residues before the CDR3 end, the germline J gene is used to fill in that end. There are 15 residues in the CDR3. J lost 2 bases, V lost 0 bases, and 1 base had no gene match. In germline, CDR1 is SGHTA, CDR2 FQGNSA. The full variable domain, its missing parts supplied by reference TRBV7-2 and TRBJ1-3, is GAGVSQSPSNKVTEKGKDVELRCDPISGHTALYWYRQSLGQGLEFLIYFQGNSAPDKSGLPSDRFSAERTGGSVSTLTIQRTQQEDSAVYLCASSLAGTAGNTIYFGEGSWLTVV.

Comments on this clone: The read comes to an end 3 residues before the CDR3 does, leaving the germline J gene to fill in the end. The chain combines TRBV19 with TRBJ1-5, with a tentative D call TRBD1 (5 bases). Trimming took off 8 bases at V and 5 bases at J, with 22 bases between the two ends. The CDR3 is 16 residues long. Per the germline V gene, CDR1 is LNHDA and CDR2 is SQIVND (reference sequence). CDR3 amino acids: CASWGVGQGSHQPQHF. Partial CDR3 DNA: TGTGCCAGTTGGGGGGTTGGCCAGGGAAGTCATCAGCCC.

To note about this clone: The sequenced fragment ends 3 residues before the CDR3 boundary, so the rest is inferred from the germline J gene. The chain has TRBV5-1 and TRBJ1-2; D call uncertain. There are 13 residues in the CDR3. Germline lookup yields CDR1 SGHRS and CDR2 YFSETQ. Partial CDR3 DNA: TGCGCCAGCAGCTTGAATCAGGAAGGGGGC. It encodes CASSLNQEGG. The whole CDR3 region reads CASSLNQEGGYTF.